This T cell receptor (beta chain) was captured in a study of T cell changes during pregnancy in multiple sclerosis. Trimming took off 7 bases at V and 7 bases at J, with 7 bases between the two ends. Germline assignment: CDR1 SEHNR and CDR2 FQNEAQ (reference sequence). This CDR3 is built from 10 residues. Measured with immunoSEQ multiplex PCR; TCRdb has only the in-frame clones, and not every one. The table shows 25,000 to 35,000 clones, with 80% to 90% occurring only once. The chain has TRBV7-9 and TRBJ1-1; D perhaps matches TRBD1 (5 bases). This receptor was taken from a female donor with multiple sclerosis, enrolled in a pregnancy study. The sample consisted of CD8+ T cells from peripheral blood mononuclear cells, taken in the second trimester of pregnancy. The CDR3 here is CASIDSEAFF. For the CDR3, the DNA is TGTGCCAGCATCGACAGTGAAGCTTTCTTT.